The next 7 T cell receptor beta chains were all read from a single sample in a study of cytomegalovirus exposure and HLA in healthy donors. Researchers ran the PCR with 60 Vbeta and 13 Jbeta primers. Assay: immunoSEQ multiplex PCR; the TCRdb copy retains only in-frame clones and omits some. Its clone listing holds some 180,000 clones. What was sequenced was PBMCs. The receptors shown here come from a man between 25 and 39 years old in good health and CMV-seronegative.

The chain recombines TRBV10-3 with TRBJ2-1; 14 nucleotides align to TRBD2. Per the germline V gene, CDR1 is ENHRY and CDR2 is SYGVKD. V lost 6 bases to trimming and J lost 1 base; unmatched junction nucleotides: 2. This CDR3 spans 16 amino acids. The CDR3 DNA reads as TGTGCCATCAGAGGGACTAGCGGGAGTTCCTACAATGAGCAGTTCTTC. Its protein is CAIRGTSGSSYNEQFF.

The rearrangement joins TRBV4-1 to TRBJ2-2; 13 positions match TRBD2. V shed 0 bases, J shed 2 bases, and the junction held 6 bases outside the gene matches. Per germline, CDR1 MGHRA and CDR2 YSYEKL. The CDR3 runs 19 residues. CDR3 amino acids: CASSQDLGLAGQNTGELFF. The CDR3 DNA is TGCGCCAGCAGCCAAGATCTGGGACTAGCGGGACAAAACACCGGGGAGCTGTTTTTT.

The V and J genes are TRBV5-6 and TRBJ2-2; 9 nucleotides agree with TRBD2. The CDR3 has 14 amino acids. The germline CDR1 and CDR2 sequences are SGHDT and YYEEEE. J was trimmed by 6 bases and V by 1 base; bases with no gene match: 1. This CDR3 reads CASSLSGRPGELFF. DNA of the CDR3: TGTGCCAGCAGCTTGAGCGGGAGGCCCGGGGAGCTGTTTTTT.

V is TRBV6-1 and J is TRBJ2-5; 7 bases align to TRBD2. Gene TRBJ2-7 matches the end of the DNA better, so the J call may be wrong. Germline lookup yields CDR1 MNHNS and CDR2 SASEGT. The CDR3 runs to 15 residues. CDR3 sequence: CASSELAGNSYEQYF. In DNA form, the CDR3 reads TGTGCCAGCAGTGAATTAGCGGGTAACTCCTACGAGCAGTACTTC.

The rearrangement uses TRBV7-9 and TRBJ2-1, with TRBD1 matching 7 bases. V lost 5 bases to trimming and J lost 6 bases; unmatched junction nucleotides: 13. The CDR3 loop spans 16 amino acids. Germline-derived CDR1 and CDR2 are SEHNR and FQNEAQ (reference sequence). CDR3 nucleotide sequence: TGTGCCAGCAGCCTTCTCCGGGGACAGTTCTCCAATGAGCAGTTCTTC. This translates into CASSLLRGQFSNEQFF.

The chain has TRBV2 and TRBJ1-1, with D tentatively TRBD1 (5 bases). Germline CDR1 SNHLY, CDR2 FYNNEI. V was pared by 2 bases and J by 7 bases, with 8 bases between. The CDR3 runs to 12 residues. The CDR3 protein is CASSENRGEAFF. DNA of the CDR3: TGTGCCAGCAGTGAAAATAGGGGTGAAGCTTTCTTT.

The chain couples TRBV6-6 to TRBJ1-2; no clear D gene. Trimming took 0 bases from V and 14 from J, leaving 13 bases between them. The CDR3 runs to 12 residues. The germline V gene encodes CDR1 MNHNY and CDR2 SVGAGI (reference sequence). CDR3 loop: CASSYSGAGGTF. The CDR3, as DNA: TGTGCCAGCAGTTACTCGGGCGCCGGTGGAACCTTC.